These 17 T cell receptor beta chains came from one sample sequenced in a study of tumor-infiltrating lymphocytes in localized non-small cell lung cancer. TCRdb's copy holds only in-frame clones and misses some; the assay was immunoSEQ multiplex PCR. The sample holds thousands of clones; 75% to 80% are singletons and the top ten take about 5%. Sequencing was performed on uninvolved lung tissue not adjacent to the tumor. The receptor source for this set is a human donor with non-small cell lung cancer.

The CDR3 sequence is CAWTRRVGQPQHF. The CDR3 DNA reads as TGTGCCTGGACCCGGAGGGTTGGTCAGCCCCAGCATTTT. The chain employs TRBV30 and TRBJ1-5, with D unclear. Germline V CDR1 and CDR2: GTSNPN, SVGIG (reference sequence). Trimming took off 4 bases at V and 6 bases at J, with 13 bases between the two ends. The CDR3 is made up of 13 amino acids.

J is TRBJ2-7 and V is TRBV21-1; the table's D call TRBD2 went unverified against the DNA. TRBV21-1 is a pseudogene locus. The CDR3 consists of 16 residues. DNA of the CDR3: TGTGCCAGCAGCAAAGCGGGGGGGGCCTCCCCCTACGAGCAGTACTTC. As protein: CASSKAGGASPYEQYF.

The chain has TRBV5-6 and TRBJ1-5, with D possibly TRBD1 on 5 matching bases. The CDR3 has 13 residues. Trimming stripped 4 bases from V and 7 bases from J, with 12 bases between. Germline CDR1 reads SGHDT; CDR2 reads YYEEEE. The CDR3 reads CASSGGRGQPQHF. For the CDR3, the DNA is TGTGCCAGCAGCGGCGGGCGGGGGCAGCCCCAGCATTTT. Based on the CDR3 plus reference TRBV5-6 and TRBJ1-5, the full variable domain is DAGVTQSPTHLIKTRGQQVTLRCSPKSGHDTVSWYQQALGQGPQFIFQYYEEEERQRGNFPDRFSGHQFPNYSSELNVNALLLGDSALYLCASSGGRGQPQHFGDGTRLSIL.

V gene TRBV19 combines with J gene TRBJ1-4; 8 nucleotides match TRBD1. The germline gives CDR1 LNHDA, CDR2 SQIVND (reference sequence). The CDR3 loop spans 16 amino acids. The V segment lost 5 bases and the J segment 0 bases; nucleotides outside the gene matches: 5. CDR3: CASSVLQGATNEKLFF. The CDR3 DNA reads as TGTGCCAGTAGTGTCCTACAGGGGGCAACTAATGAAAAACTGTTTTTT.

By share, this clone ranks as medium-sized. The chain combines TRBV5-1 with TRBJ2-1, with D possibly matching TRBD2 (5 bases). V shed 3 bases and J shed 1 base, with 11 bases lying between them. CDR3 size: 15 residues. From germline, CDR1 is SGHRS and CDR2 YFSETQ. The CDR3 coding sequence is TGCGCCAGCAGCTCACTAGGCAATTCCTACAATGAGCAGTTCTTC. As protein: CASSSLGNSYNEQFF.

This clone was counted only a few times. V is TRBV27 and J is TRBJ2-1, with 10 nucleotides matching TRBD2. Germline V CDR1 and CDR2: MNHEY, SMNVEV (reference sequence). Trimming took 8 bases from V and 0 from J; bases not matched to a gene: 4. The CDR3 sequence is 15 residues long. The CDR3 spells CASGRLAGSYNEQFF. As DNA, the CDR3 is TGTGCCAGCGGGCGACTAGCGGGCTCCTACAATGAGCAGTTCTTC.

This chain joins TRBV19 and TRBJ2-3; 13 nucleotides match TRBD2. CDR1 and CDR2 from the germline V gene are LNHDA and SQIVND (reference sequence). The CDR3 length is 14 residues. J lost 6 bases, V lost 10 bases, and 7 bases had no gene match. CDR3 in amino acids: CATAMGLAGDTQYF. The CDR3 DNA follows: TGTGCCACCGCAATGGGACTAGCGGGGGATACGCAGTATTTT.

This clone was picked up a small number of times. This chain's CDR3 is CASSLGGSTEAFF. CDR3 bases: TGTGCCAGCAGCTTGGGTGGTAGTACTGAAGCTTTCTTT. V usage is TRBV5-6 and J usage is TRBJ1-1; the D is unclear. Trimming removed 0 bases at V and 5 bases at J, with 8 bases between. This CDR3 has 13 residues. From germline, CDR1 is SGHDT and CDR2 YYEEEE.

The chain uses TRBV27 and TRBJ2-3, with D possibly matching TRBD2 (7 bases). Trimming cost V 2 bases and J 2 bases, with 14 bases left between them. The CDR3 totals 16 residues. Looked up from germline, CDR1 is MNHEY and CDR2 is SMNVEV (reference sequence). The CDR3 is CASSLVSGGVTDTQYF. The DNA for the CDR3 is TGTGCCAGCAGTTTAGTTTCGGGGGGCGTCACAGATACGCAGTATTTT.

The chain uses TRBV4-2 and TRBJ2-7, with D possibly TRBD1 on 5 matching bases. The CDR3 is 15 amino acids. With 1 base removed from V and 3 bases from J, the gap between germline ends came to 13 bases. Germline V lookup: CDR1 LGHNA, CDR2 YNFKEQ. CDR3 DNA sequence: TGTGCCAGCAGCCAAGTTCGCCAGGGAAGCTACGAGCAGTACTTC. Amino acid sequence: CASSQVRQGSYEQYF.

This clone was detected a few times. The rearrangement uses TRBV2 and TRBJ2-3; TRBD2 agrees at 8 bases. After removal of 10 bases from V and 2 bases from J, the junction contained 8 bases not matched to a gene. The V gene's germline CDR1 is SNHLY and CDR2 FYNNEI. CDR3 length equals 14 residues. CDR3 in DNA: TGTGCCATCTCGAGCGGGGGTAACACAGATACGCAGTATTTT. It encodes CAISSGGNTDTQYF.

The genes are TRBV27 and TRBJ2-7; D assignment may be TRBD1 or TRBD2 (5 bases each). Germline-derived CDR1 and CDR2 are MNHEY and SMNVEV (reference sequence). The CDR3 consists of 14 residues. The V gene lost 6 bases and the J gene lost 7 bases, with 19 bases spanning the gap. The chain's CDR3 is CASRPGTKPREQYF. CDR3 sequence (DNA): TGTGCCAGCAGGCCCGGGACGAAACCTAGGGAGCAGTACTTC.

This clone turned up a few times. V and J are TRBV29-1 and TRBJ1-3; perhaps TRBD1 as D (5 bases). Germline V gene data show CDR1 as SQVTM and CDR2 as ANQGSEA. The CDR3 is 13 amino acids. V was pared by 5 bases and J by 0 bases, with 8 bases between. The CDR3: CSVRGVSGNTIYF. The CDR3 nucleotides read TGCAGCGTTCGGGGGGTCTCTGGAAACACCATATATTTT.

The rearrangement joins TRBV9 to TRBJ2-5; 7 bases are shared with TRBD2. Trimming cost V 3 bases and J 7 bases; bases outside gene matches: 12. The germline CDR1 and CDR2 sequences are SGDLS and YYNGEE. CDR3 size: 15 residues. The CDR3 reads CASSGTPSGDVTQYF. The CDR3 coding sequence is TGTGCCAGCAGCGGTACGCCTAGCGGAGATGTGACCCAGTACTTC.

The J gene is TRBJ1-5, the V gene TRBV5-6; the match to TRBD1 covers 8 bases. The CDR3 has 14 residues. Germline CDR1 is SGHDT and CDR2 is YYEEEE. After removal of 4 bases from V and 7 bases from J, the junction contained 7 bases not matched to a gene. CDR3 amino acids: CASSLTGDGQPQHF. The CDR3 DNA sequence: TGTGCCAGCAGCCTGACAGGGGACGGGCAGCCCCAGCATTTT. The whole variable domain, filled in from reference TRBV5-6 and TRBJ1-5, reads DAGVTQSPTHLIKTRGQQVTLRCSPKSGHDTVSWYQQALGQGPQFIFQYYEEEERQRGNFPDRFSGHQFPNYSSELNVNALLLGDSALYLCASSLTGDGQPQHFGDGTRLSIL.

The V gene is TRBV5-4, the J gene TRBJ1-1; D perhaps matches TRBD1 (5 bases). V lost 7 bases and J lost 1, with 14 bases in between. The germline V gene encodes CDR1 SGHNT and CDR2 YYREEE (reference sequence). This CDR3 is built from 14 residues. CDR3 sequence: CASEVGGRNTEAFF. CDR3 nucleotide sequence: TGTGCCAGCGAAGTGGGGGGACGGAACACTGAAGCTTTCTTT.

This clone was detected a few times. J is TRBJ2-7 and V is TRBV20-1; D ambiguous. Germline V CDR1 and CDR2: DFQATT, SNEGSKA (reference sequence). Trimming removed 3 bases from V and 3 bases from J, with 3 bases in between. This CDR3 comprises 10 residues. The CDR3 region is CSASIYEQYF. The CDR3, as DNA: TGCAGTGCTAGTATCTACGAGCAGTACTTC.